This is a list of T cell receptor beta chains from one sample in a study of cytomegalovirus exposure and HLA in healthy donors. Produced via immunoSEQ multiplex PCR; TCRdb's table is partial and in-frame only. The sample holds some 60,000 clones. Sequenced sample: PBMCs. Receptors originate from a male donor in good health and CMV-seronegative. Each CDR3 is given with its conserved first and last residue. Fields, in order: CDR3 protein, CDR3 DNA, D gene, J gene, V gene. A D gene is named only where the DNA matches it firmly.

CASSLGDSYYNEQFF TGCGCCAGCAGCTTGGGGGACAGTTATTACAATGAGCAGTTCTTC TRBD1 TRBJ2-1 TRBV5-1
CASSQGGVSSYEQYF TGCGCCAGCAGCCAAGGCGGGGTCAGCTCCTACGAGCAGTACTTC . TRBJ2-7 TRBV4-1
CASSVAAVPAGEAFF TGTGCCAGCAGCGTAGCAGCGGTACCTGCGGGTGAAGCTTTCTTT . TRBJ1-1 TRBV9
CASSLNRGLNTEAFF TGTGCCAGCAGTTTGAACAGGGGACTGAACACTGAAGCTTTCTTT TRBD1 TRBJ1-1 TRBV28
CATGGPHSDNEQFF TGTGCCACAGGGGGACCACACTCCGACAATGAGCAGTTCTTC TRBD1 TRBJ2-1 TRBV6-5
CASSLGGLNTGELFF TGCGCCAGCAGCCTAGGGGGATTAAACACCGGGGAGCTGTTTTTT . TRBJ2-2 TRBV5-1
CASSPISNYEQYF TGTGCCAGCAGCCCTATTAGTAACTACGAGCAGTACTTC . TRBJ2-7 TRBV7-9
CSGIGTSSHEQFF TGCAGCGGGATCGGGACTAGCTCCCATGAGCAGTTCTTC TRBD2 TRBJ2-1 TRBV29-1
CASRESDRGVGEAFF TGTGCCAGCAGGGAGTCGGACAGGGGTGTTGGTGAAGCTTTCTTT TRBD1 TRBJ1-1 TRBV6-5
CASSARLAGDTQYF TGCGCCAGCAGCGCTAGACTAGCGGGGGATACGCAGTATTTT TRBD2 TRBJ2-3 TRBV5-1
CAISKLDGDWYGYTF TGTGCCATCAGTAAATTAGACGGGGATTGGTATGGCTACACCTTC . TRBJ1-2 TRBV10-3
CASSDPASGSLREQYF TGTGCCAGCAGTGACCCAGCTAGCGGGAGCCTCCGCGAGCAGTACTTC TRBD2 TRBJ2-7 TRBV2
CASSLVSGMLMNTEAFF TGTGCCAGCAGTTTGGTATCAGGGATGCTTATGAACACTGAAGCTTTCTTT . TRBJ1-1 TRBV28
CASSSGHLQETQYF TGTGCCAGCAGCTCCGGACATCTTCAAGAGACCCAGTACTTC . TRBJ2-5 TRBV7-9
CASSPGTGNYGYTF TGTGCCAGCAGCCCCGGGACAGGAAACTATGGCTACACCTTC TRBD1 TRBJ1-2 TRBV27
CASSLTGQGGNQPQHF TGTGCCAGCAGTTTAACGGGACAGGGGGGCAATCAGCCCCAGCATTTT TRBD1 TRBJ1-5 TRBV6-5
CASSQTMHPNYGYTF TGTGCCAGCAGCCAAACTATGCACCCTAACTATGGCTACACCTTC . TRBJ1-2 TRBV4-2
CASGGPSYEQYF TGTGCCAGCGGGGGCCCCTCCTACGAGCAGTACTTC . TRBJ2-7 TRBV28
CASTQGAGLNYEQYF TGTGCCAGCACCCAGGGGGCAGGGCTCAACTACGAGCAGTACTTC TRBD1 TRBJ2-7 TRBV4-2
CASSLDVLAGGPPDNEQFF TGTGCCAGCAGCTTGGATGTTCTAGCGGGGGGCCCTCCCGACAATGAGCAGTTCTTC TRBD2 TRBJ2-1 TRBV5-4
CASSQDPRGRADTQYF TGCGCCAGCAGCCAAGATCCCAGAGGCAGGGCAGATACGCAGTATTTT . TRBJ2-3 TRBV4-1
CASSSGGNYGYTF TGTGCCAGCAGCTCGGGGGGTAACTATGGCTACACCTTC . TRBJ1-2 TRBV7-2